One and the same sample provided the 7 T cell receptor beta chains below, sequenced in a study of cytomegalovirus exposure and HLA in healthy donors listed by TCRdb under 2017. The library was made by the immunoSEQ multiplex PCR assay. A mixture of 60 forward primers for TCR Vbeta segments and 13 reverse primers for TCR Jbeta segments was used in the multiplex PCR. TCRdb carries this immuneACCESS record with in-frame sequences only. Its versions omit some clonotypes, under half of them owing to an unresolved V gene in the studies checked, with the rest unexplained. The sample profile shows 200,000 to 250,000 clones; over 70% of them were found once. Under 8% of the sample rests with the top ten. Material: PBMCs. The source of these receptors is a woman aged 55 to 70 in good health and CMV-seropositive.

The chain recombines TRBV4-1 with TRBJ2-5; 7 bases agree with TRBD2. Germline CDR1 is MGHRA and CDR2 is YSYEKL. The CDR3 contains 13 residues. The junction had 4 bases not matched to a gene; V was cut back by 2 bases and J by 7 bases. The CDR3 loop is CASSQFGGGTQYF. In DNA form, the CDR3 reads TGCGCCAGCAGCCAATTCGGCGGGGGGACCCAGTACTTC.

CDR3 amino acids: CATSRDPGYNEKLFF. The CDR3 region has the DNA TGTGCCACCAGCAGAGATCCAGGGTATAATGAAAAACTGTTTTTT. J is TRBJ1-4 and V is TRBV15; TRBD1 is a possible D gene (5 bases). Trimming removed 0 bases at V and 4 bases at J, with 9 bases between. This CDR3 has 15 residues. The germline V gene encodes CDR1 LNHNV and CDR2 YYDKDF (reference sequence).

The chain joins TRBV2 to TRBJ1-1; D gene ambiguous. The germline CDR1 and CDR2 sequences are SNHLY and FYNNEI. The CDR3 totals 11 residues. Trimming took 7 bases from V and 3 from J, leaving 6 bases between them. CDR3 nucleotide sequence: TGTGCCAGCACCGTAGACACTGAAGCTTTCTTT. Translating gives CASTVDTEAFF.

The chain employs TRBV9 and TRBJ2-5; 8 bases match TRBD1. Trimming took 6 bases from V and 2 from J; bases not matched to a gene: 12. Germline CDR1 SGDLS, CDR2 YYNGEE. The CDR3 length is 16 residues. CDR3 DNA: TGTGCCAGCACCCCGGAGACAGGGGCGCCTCAAGAGACCCAGTACTTC. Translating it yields CASTPETGAPQETQYF.

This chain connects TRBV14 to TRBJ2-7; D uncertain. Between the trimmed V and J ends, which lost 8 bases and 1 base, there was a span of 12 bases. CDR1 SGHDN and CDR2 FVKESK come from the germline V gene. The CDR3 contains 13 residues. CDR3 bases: TGTGCCAGCTCGTCGGAGAAGTCCTACGAGCAGTACTTC. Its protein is CASSSEKSYEQYF.

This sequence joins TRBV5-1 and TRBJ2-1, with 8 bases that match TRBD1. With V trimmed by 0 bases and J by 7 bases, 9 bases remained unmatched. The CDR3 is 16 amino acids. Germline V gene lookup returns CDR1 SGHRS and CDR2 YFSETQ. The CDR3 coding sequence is TGCGCCAGCAGCTTGGCCTTCGGACAGGGAAGGAATGAGCAGTTCTTC. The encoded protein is CASSLAFGQGRNEQFF.

CDR3 region: CASSLAGTAYGYTF. For the CDR3, the DNA is TGCGCCAGCAGCTTGGCCGGGACAGCTTATGGCTACACCTTC. The chain uses TRBV5-1 and TRBJ1-2, with 7 bases identical to TRBD1. CDR1 and CDR2 from the germline V gene are SGHRS and YFSETQ. There are 14 residues in the CDR3. V was pared by 0 bases and J by 5 bases, with 4 bases of the junction left unmatched.